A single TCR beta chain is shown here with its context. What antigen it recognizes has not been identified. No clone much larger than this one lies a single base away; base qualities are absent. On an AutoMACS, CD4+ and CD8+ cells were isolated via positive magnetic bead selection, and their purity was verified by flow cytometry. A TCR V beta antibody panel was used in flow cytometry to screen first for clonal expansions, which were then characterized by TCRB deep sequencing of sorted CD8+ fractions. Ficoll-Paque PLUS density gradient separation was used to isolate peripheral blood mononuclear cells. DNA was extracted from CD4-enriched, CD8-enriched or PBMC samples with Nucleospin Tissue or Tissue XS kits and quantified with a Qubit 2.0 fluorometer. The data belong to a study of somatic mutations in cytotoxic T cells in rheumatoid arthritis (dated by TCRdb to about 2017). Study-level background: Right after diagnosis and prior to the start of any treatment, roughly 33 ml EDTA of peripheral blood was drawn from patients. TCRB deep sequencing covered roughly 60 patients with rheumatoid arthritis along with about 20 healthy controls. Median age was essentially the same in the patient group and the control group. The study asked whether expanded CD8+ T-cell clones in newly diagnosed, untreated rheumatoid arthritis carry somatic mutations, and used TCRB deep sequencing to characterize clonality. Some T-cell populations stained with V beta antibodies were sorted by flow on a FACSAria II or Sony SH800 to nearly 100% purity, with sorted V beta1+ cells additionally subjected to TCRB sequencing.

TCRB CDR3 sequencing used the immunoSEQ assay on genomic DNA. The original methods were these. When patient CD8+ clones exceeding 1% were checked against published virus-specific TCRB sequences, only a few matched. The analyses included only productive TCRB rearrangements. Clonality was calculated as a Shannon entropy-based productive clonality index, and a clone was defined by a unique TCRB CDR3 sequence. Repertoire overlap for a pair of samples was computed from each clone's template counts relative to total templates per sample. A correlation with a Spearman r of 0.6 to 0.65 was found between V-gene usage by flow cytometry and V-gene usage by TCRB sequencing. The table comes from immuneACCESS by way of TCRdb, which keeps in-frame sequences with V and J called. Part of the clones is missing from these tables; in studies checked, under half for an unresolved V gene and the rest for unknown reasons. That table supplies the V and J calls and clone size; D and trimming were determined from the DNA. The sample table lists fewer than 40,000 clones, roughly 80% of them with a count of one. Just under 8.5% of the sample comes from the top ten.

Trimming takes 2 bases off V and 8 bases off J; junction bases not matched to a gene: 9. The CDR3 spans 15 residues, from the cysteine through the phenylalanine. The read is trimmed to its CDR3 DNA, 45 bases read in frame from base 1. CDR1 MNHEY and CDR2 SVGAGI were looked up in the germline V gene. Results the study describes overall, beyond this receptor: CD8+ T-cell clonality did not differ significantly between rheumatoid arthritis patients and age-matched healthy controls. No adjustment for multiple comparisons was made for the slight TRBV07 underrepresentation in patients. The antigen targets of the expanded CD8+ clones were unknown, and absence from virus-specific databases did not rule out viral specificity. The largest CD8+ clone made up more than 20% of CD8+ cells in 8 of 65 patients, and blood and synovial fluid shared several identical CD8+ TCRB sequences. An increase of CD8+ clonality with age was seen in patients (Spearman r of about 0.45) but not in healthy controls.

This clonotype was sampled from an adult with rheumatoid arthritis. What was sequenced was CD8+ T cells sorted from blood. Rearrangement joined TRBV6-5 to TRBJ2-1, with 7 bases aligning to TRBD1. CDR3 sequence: CASSYRPDRSDEQFF. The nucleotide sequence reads TGTGCCAGCAGTTACCGACCGGACAGGTCTGATGAGCAGTTCTTC.